This TCR beta chain was sequenced in a study of human thymus T cells (dated by TCRdb to about 2020). As for the study more broadly: TCR alpha and beta repertoires from roughly 8 infant thymus samples and a few related peripheral blood samples were characterized in the study. Donor ages ranged from roughly 7 to 244 days, and the cohort comprised about six male and two female infants. Results and caveats for the whole study, not just this receptor: On average, roughly 850,000 unique TCRB clonotypes were obtained from thymus samples, compared with 70,000 to 90,000 from blood samples. The related research found that thymic TCR repertoires overlapped highly between unrelated individuals. Biased V and J gene segment usage appeared to be present in both thymic and peripheral blood repertoires.

V is cut by 8 bases and J by 0 bases, and the space between the germline ends is 25 bases. The germline V gene provides CDR1 MDHEN and CDR2 SYDVKM. Its CDR3 holds 18 amino acids, cysteine through phenylalanine. Here the CDR3 DNA is all that survives: 54 bases in frame from base 1. Thymus tissue was collected as surgical resects that were removed during corrective cardiac surgery. The donors were immunologically healthy infants in Finland who had open corrective cardiac surgery for congenital heart defects. After being mechanically released from the tissue, thymocytes were kept at -70 degrees C in pellets of roughly 9.5-32 million cells. Genomic DNA was extracted from frozen cell pellets with a QIAsymphony instrument. The immunoSEQ multiplex PCR assay was used to amplify the TCRB and TCRAD loci from a standardized quantity of quality-controlled genomic DNA. The amplicons covered the V(D)J region and were long enough to include the CDR3 and to identify the V and J genes. Through the commercial immunoSEQ service, the amplicons were sequenced on an Illumina platform. Concerning the study's data processing: Corrections for primer bias and sequencing errors followed previously described methods, while TCRAD and TCRB definitions were based on the IMGT database. Analysis of the repertoires was done with immunoSEQ Analyzer 3.0 and VDJTools and included basic statistics, V/J segment usage, diversity estimates, rarefaction and pairwise overlap. Diversity was estimated with Chao1, ChaoE, Efron-Thisted, Shannon and inverse Simpson indices, and also on datasets down-sampled to the smallest sample. Repertoire overlap was assessed by strict matching of CDR3 nucleotide sequence, V gene and J gene, and clustering was done by Jaccard-based multidimensional scaling. As stored in TCRdb, this immuneACCESS dataset retains in-frame rearrangements with V and J assigned. A fraction of the clones does not appear; measured against another copy, unresolved V genes explain less than half of the discrepancy, and the remainder lacks a known reason. V, J and clone size reflect that table, while D and trimming were determined from the DNA. A total of tens of thousands of clones appear in this sample, 85% to 95% of them only once. 0.03% to 0.035% of the sample is held by the ten biggest clonotypes.

Notes on this clone: Its binding antigen is unknown. No base-level quality is on record; no much larger clone is a single base apart.

This TCR derives from a girl under three years old with a congenital heart defect but otherwise immunologically healthy. Recombination joined TRBV28 with TRBJ1-1, with the D gene not clear enough to name. The specimen was thymus tissue. The encoded CDR3 is CASRLRALLSVMNTEAFF. The DNA sequence reads TGTGCCAGCCGTCTCCGCGCCCTCCTTTCAGTCATGAACACTGAAGCTTTCTTT.